This TCR beta chain was identified in a study of cytomegalovirus exposure and HLA in healthy donors. Study in general: Prior work identified more than 90 million unique TCR beta sequences in about 179 million T cells.

On this clone: Its antigen remains unknown.

Study-wide results and limits: It was reported in a later analysis that an Asian-associated ancestry cluster showed fewer N-insertions than the approximately 700-donor mean. Highly shared sequence variants in one cluster were likely a sequencing artifact. Among CMV-associated TCR beta chains, most appeared HLA-restricted in a later analysis.

CDR1 and CDR2 (germline): SGHTA, FQGNSA. CDR3 size: 16 residues. The ends lost 4 bases at V and 0 bases at J; junction bases unmatched: 7. The PCR ran on 60 Vbeta and 13 Jbeta primers. TCRdb keeps only in-frame clones here, not all; method: immunoSEQ multiplex PCR. The table lists about 110,000 clones, roughly 80% of them singletons. Source material: PBMCs. The TCR comes from a man aged 60 to 75 in good health and CMV-seronegative. The rearrangement joins TRBV7-2 to TRBJ1-2; 8 nucleotides match TRBD1. The CDR3 loop is CASSWDRPLTNYGYTF. The CDR3 nucleotides are TGTGCCAGCAGCTGGGACAGGCCACTAACTAACTATGGCTACACCTTC.